This T cell receptor beta chain was captured in a study of graft-versus-host responses after intestinal transplantation. For the study at large: All recipients got anti-thymocyte globulin induction, then tacrolimus and steroids for approximately 3 years. Regarding the study as a whole: Some GvH clones were seen earlier in gut or blood, suggesting intestinal origin.

A note on this clone: What it recognizes is unknown.

CDR1 is SQVTM and CDR2 is ANQGSEA in the germline V gene. The CDR3 has 15 amino acids. V lost 5 bases to trimming and J lost 0 bases, with 15 bases between them. The method was immunoSEQ multiplex PCR; TCRdb's version includes in-frame clones alone and lacks a portion of them. This table has around 69,000 clones, about 90% appearing once. This chain uses TRBV29-1 with TRBJ2-3; TRBD1 might be the D (5 bases). This TCR came from a human donor who was the organ donor for an intestinal transplant. The sequencing used unstimulated CD8+ T cells sorted from spleen or lymph node cells, collected before transplant. The CDR3 loop reads CSVLPTGPSTDTQYF. The CDR3 nucleotides read TGCAGCGTTCTGCCCACAGGCCCTAGCACAGATACGCAGTATTTT.